These 3 T cell receptor beta chains originate from one sample sequenced in a study of early T cells in non-severe SARS-CoV-2 infection (dated by TCRdb to the early 2020s). The library came from 5' RACE. TCRdb records NextSeq 500 as the sequencer. TCRdb reran the public reads through fastp at Q25 and MiXCR, keeping productive beta chains. Entries that share a CDR3 protein sequence are merged under the most common genes and DNA. Present in this sample are roughly 29,000 distinct CDR3 sequences, 4.5% of which were seen just once. The ten largest clones represent over 6% of the sample. The sequenced material came from whole blood. These receptors were collected from an adult who was a healthcare worker with PCR-confirmed SARS-CoV-2 infection or an uninfected control (not recorded which).

This clonotype has just a few counts. This sequence joins TRBV12-3 or TRBV12-4 and TRBJ1-3, with 8 bases identical to TRBD1. This CDR3 region has 17 residues. The V segment lost 5 bases and the J segment 3 bases; nucleotides outside the gene matches: 12. CDR3 loop: CASSAGQGRFRGNTIYF. Here the CDR3 DNA reads TGTGCCAGCAGTGCCGGACAGGGCCGCTTTCGTGGAAACACCATATATTTT.

V is TRBV11-2 and J is TRBJ2-3, with 10 bases identical to TRBD2. Looked up from germline, CDR1 is SGHAT and CDR2 is FQNNGV. With 5 bases clipped from V and 1 base from J, the junction kept 6 bases outside the gene matches. The CDR3 has 16 residues. CDR3 DNA sequence: TGTGCCAGCAGCAAGACTAGCGGGCTACGCACAGATACGCAGTATTTT. This codes for CASSKTSGLRTDTQYF.

This clonotype was counted many times. The V gene is TRBV19, the J gene TRBJ2-4; D possibly corresponds to TRBD2 (6 bases). Per the germline V gene, CDR1 is LNHDA and CDR2 is SQIVND (reference sequence). Trimming left V 3 bases short and J 8 bases short, with 14 bases between. The CDR3 has 14 amino acids. CDR3 loop: CASSMGTSIHIQYF. CDR3 nucleotide sequence: TGTGCCAGTAGTATGGGGACTTCCATCCACATTCAGTACTTC.